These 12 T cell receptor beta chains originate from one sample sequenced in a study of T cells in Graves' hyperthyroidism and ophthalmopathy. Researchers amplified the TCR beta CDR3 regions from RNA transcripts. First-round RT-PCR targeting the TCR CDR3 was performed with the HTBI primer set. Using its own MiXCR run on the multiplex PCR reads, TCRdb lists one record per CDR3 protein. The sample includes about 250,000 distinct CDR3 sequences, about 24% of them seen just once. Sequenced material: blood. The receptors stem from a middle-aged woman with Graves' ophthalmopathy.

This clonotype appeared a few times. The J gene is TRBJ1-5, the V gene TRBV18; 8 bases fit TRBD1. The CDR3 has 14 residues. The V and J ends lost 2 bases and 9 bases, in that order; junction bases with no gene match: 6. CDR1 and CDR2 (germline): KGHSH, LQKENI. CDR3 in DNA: TGTGCCAGCTCACCAAGACAGGGGAGTCCGCCCCAGCATTTT. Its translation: CASSPRQGSPPQHF.

CDR3 amino acids: CAWSVISLVAFF. CDR3 nucleotide sequence: TGTGCCTGGAGTGTAATCAGTCTGGTAGCTTTCTTT. The rearrangement joins TRBV30 to TRBJ1-1; unclear D gene. V was pared by 0 bases and J by 10 bases, with 12 bases between. The CDR3 has 12 amino acids. Germline V gene sequence: CDR1 GTSNPN, CDR2 SVGIG (reference sequence).

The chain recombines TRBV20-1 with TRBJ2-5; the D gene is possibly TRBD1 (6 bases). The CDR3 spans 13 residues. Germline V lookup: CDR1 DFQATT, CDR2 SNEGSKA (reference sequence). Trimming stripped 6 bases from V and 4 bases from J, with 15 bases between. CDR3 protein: CSAFRGEGETQYF. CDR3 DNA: TGCAGTGCATTCAGGGGAGAGGGAGAGACCCAGTACTTC.

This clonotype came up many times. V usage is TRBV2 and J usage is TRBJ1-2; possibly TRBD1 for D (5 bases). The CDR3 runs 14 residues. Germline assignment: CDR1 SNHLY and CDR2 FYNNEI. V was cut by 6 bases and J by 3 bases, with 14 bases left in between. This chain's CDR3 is CASRAWDSDYGYTF. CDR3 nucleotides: TGTGCCAGCAGGGCTTGGGACTCAGACTATGGCTACACCTTC.

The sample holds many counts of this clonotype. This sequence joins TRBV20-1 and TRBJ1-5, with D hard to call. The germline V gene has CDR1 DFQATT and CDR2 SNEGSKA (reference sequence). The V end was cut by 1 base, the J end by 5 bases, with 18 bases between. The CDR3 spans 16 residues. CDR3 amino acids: CSARASDLHGDQPQHF. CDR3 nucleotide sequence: TGCAGTGCTAGAGCCTCGGACCTACATGGGGATCAGCCCCAGCATTTT.

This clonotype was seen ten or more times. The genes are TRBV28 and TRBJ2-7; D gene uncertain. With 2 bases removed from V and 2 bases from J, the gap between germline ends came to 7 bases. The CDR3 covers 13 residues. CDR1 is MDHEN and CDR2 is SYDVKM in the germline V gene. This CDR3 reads CASSLPAAYEQYF. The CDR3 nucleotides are TGTGCCAGCAGTTTACCCGCGGCCTACGAGCAGTACTTC.

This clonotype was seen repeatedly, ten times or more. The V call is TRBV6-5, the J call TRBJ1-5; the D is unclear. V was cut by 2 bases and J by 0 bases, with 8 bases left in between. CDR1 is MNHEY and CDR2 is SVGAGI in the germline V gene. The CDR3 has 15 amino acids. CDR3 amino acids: CASSYAGFSNQPQHF. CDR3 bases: TGTGCCAGCAGTTACGCGGGGTTTAGCAATCAGCCCCAGCATTTT.

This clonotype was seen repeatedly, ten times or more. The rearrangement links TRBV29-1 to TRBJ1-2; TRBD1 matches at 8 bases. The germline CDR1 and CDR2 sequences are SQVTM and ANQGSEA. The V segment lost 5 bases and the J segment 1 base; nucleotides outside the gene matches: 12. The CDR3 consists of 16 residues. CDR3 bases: TGCAGCGTTTTCGAGTGGGGACAGGCTTATAACTATGGCTACACCTTC. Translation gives CSVFEWGQAYNYGYTF.

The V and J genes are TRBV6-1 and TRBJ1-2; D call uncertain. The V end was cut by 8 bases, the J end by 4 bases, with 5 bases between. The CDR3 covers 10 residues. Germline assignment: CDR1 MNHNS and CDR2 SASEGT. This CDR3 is CASGAYGYTF. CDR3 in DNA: TGTGCCAGCGGTGCCTATGGCTACACCTTC.

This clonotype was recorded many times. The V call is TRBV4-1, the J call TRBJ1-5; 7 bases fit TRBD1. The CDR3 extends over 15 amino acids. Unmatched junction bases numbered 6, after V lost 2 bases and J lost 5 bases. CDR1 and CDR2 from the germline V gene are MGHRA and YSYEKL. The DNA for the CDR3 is TGCGCCAGCAGCCAACGAGACAGGGACGATCAGCCCCAGCATTTT. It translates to CASSQRDRDDQPQHF.

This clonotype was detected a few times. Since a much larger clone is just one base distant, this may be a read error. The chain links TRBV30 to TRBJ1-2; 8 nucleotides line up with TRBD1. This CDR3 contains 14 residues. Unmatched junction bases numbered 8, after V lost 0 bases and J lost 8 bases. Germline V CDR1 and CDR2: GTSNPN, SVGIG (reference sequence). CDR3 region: CAWSVHLTGEGYTF. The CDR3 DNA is TGTGCCTGGAGTGTACATCTGACAGGGGAAGGCTACACCTTC.

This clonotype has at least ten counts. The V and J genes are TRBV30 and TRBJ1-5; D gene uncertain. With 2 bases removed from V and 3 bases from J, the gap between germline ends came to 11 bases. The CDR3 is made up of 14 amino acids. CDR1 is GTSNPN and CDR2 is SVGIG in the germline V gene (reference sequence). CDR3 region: CAWSSDPFNQPQHF. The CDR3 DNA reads TGTGCCTGGAGTTCCGACCCCTTCAATCAGCCCCAGCATTTT. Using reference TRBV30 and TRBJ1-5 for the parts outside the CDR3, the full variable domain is SQTIHQWPATLVQPVGSPLSLECTVEGTSNPNLYWYRQAAGRGLQLLFYSVGIGQISSEVPQNLSASRPQDRQFILSSKKLLLSDSGFYLCAWSSDPFNQPQHFGDGTRLSIL.